This note documents a single T cell receptor (beta chain) sequence. Using immunoSEQ multiplex PCR, the repertoire was profiled, and TCRdb retains in-frame clones only, with some absent. The table records 150,000 to 200,000 clones, approximately 87% of them present only once. The V and J ends lost 2 bases and 8 bases respectively, with 12 bases between them. The CDR3 covers 14 residues. Germline CDR1 reads SGHTA; CDR2 reads FQGNSA. The sample belongs to a study of blood T cell repertoires in COVID-19. Across the study: Sites across the United States, Italy and Spain contributed samples from acute and convalescent COVID-19.

Sequencing was done on a sample of PBMCs or T cells enriched from blood (not recorded which). The sequence came from a woman aged 50 to 65 who had recovered from COVID-19. The rearrangement joins TRBV7-2 to TRBJ1-4; D is undetermined. CDR3 nucleotide sequence: TGTGCCAGCAGCTTAAACGGGAGGAGAGAAAAACTGTTTTTT. Encoded protein: CASSLNGRREKLFF.